The entry that follows covers one T cell receptor (beta chain) sequence. This sample was taken from a study of cytomegalovirus exposure and HLA in healthy donors. About the research overall: Earlier findings included roughly 120 million unique TCR beta sequences obtained from 150 million to 200 million T cells.

PCR employed 60 Vbeta and 13 Jbeta primers. The data were produced by immunoSEQ multiplex PCR, yet TCRdb's version contains in-frame clones alone and is incomplete. The sample holds about 200,000 clones, approximately 80% seen once. This CDR3 is 15 amino acids long. Germline V CDR1 and CDR2: SGDLS, YYNGEE. Trimming removed 0 bases from V and 6 bases from J; junction bases left unmatched: 9. The clonotype comes from a girl aged 2-15 years in good health and CMV-seronegative. Sequenced sample: PBMCs. The gene calls are TRBV9 and TRBJ2-7; 7 bases agree with TRBD2. The CDR3 here is CASSVGRERGVEQYF. The CDR3 nucleotides are TGTGCCAGCAGCGTAGGGCGGGAGCGGGGTGTCGAGCAGTACTTC. The full variable domain, its missing parts supplied by reference TRBV9 and TRBJ2-7, is DSGVTQTPKHLITATGQRVTLRCSPRSGDLSVYWYQQSLDQGLQFLIQYYNGEERAKGNILERFSAQQFPDLHSELNLSSLELGDSALYFCASSVGRERGVEQYFGPGTRLTVT.